This TCR beta chain was sequenced in a study of blood T cells in healthy people across ages. The CDR3 is 12 amino acids. Trimming cost V 2 bases and J 6 bases, with 5 bases left between them. Germline CDR1 is SGHAT and CDR2 is FQNNGV. The second PCR ran roughly 7 to 12 cycles with a sample-barcoded 5' primer and J-beta primers. From the 5' RACE reads, TCRdb called clonotypes with MiXCR, one entry per CDR3 protein. The table has 550,000 to 600,000 distinct CDR3 sequences, 45% to 55% seen once; the top ten hold about 26%. This chain connects TRBV11-2 to TRBJ2-4; D is uncertain. What was sequenced was blood. The origin of this receptor is an older man in good health. The CDR3 nucleotides are TGTGCCAGCAGCTTATCCTTAAACATTCAGTACTTC. Protein product: CASSLSLNIQYF.